Below, 19 T cell receptor beta chains from the same sample are listed, as sequenced in a study of T cell repertoires in cytomegalovirus infection. Their specific antigens are unknown. TCRdb reanalysed the reads using MiXCR and keeps one entry per CDR3 protein. The data contain approximately 990,000 distinct CDR3 sequences, approximately 31% of them singletons. Specimen: cultured CD8+ T cells from PBMCs, collected from culture after CMV antigen stimulation. The source is a human donor in good health (CMV status not recorded). Some clones in this sample may be carry-over from other donors' samples.

The table lists this clonotype with a few counts. This chain connects TRBV27 to TRBJ1-5; D ambiguous. The CDR3 totals 14 residues. The ends were cut back, 6 bases at V and 0 bases at J, with 9 bases in the middle. Germline V lookup: CDR1 MNHEY, CDR2 SMNVEV (reference sequence). CDR3 nucleotide sequence: TGTGCCAGCAGGCACCTTTATAGCAATCAGCCCCAGCATTTT. This sequence encodes CASRHLYSNQPQHF.

Ten or more counts support this clonotype. The V gene is TRBV7-6, the J gene TRBJ2-7, with a possible D match to TRBD2 (5 bases). The CDR3 has 13 amino acids. Germline V gene lookup returns CDR1 SGHVS and CDR2 FNYEAQ. V was clipped by 5 bases and J by 2 bases, with 10 bases between them. In DNA form, the CDR3 reads TGTGCCAGCAGCCCTCGGGGTACCTACGAGCAGTACTTC. Translated, it gives CASSPRGTYEQYF.

The CDR3 DNA is TGTGCCACCTCGGGACAGATGTACAATGAGCAGTTCTTC. Translated: CATSGQMYNEQFF. The chain links TRBV6-6 to TRBJ2-1; TRBD1 aligns across 7 bases. The trim removed 10 bases at V and 4 bases at J, leaving 7 bases unmatched. The CDR3 is 13 amino acids. Germline lookup yields CDR1 MNHNY and CDR2 SVGAGI (reference sequence).

V is TRBV4-1 and J is TRBJ2-5; no clear D gene. CDR1 is MGHRA and CDR2 is YSYEKL in the germline V gene. Trimming pared 0 bases from V and 0 bases from J, leaving 11 bases between. The CDR3 is 16 residues long. The CDR3 DNA reads as TGCGCCAGCAGCCAAGATCCCAGTGTTTACCAAGAGACCCAGTACTTC. Translating it yields CASSQDPSVYQETQYF.

In this sample, this clonotype turned up a few times. The V and J genes are TRBV4-1 and TRBJ1-1; 9 nucleotides line up with TRBD1. CDR3 length equals 15 residues. The V gene's germline CDR1 is MGHRA and CDR2 YSYEKL. The V segment lost 1 base and the J segment 5 bases; nucleotides outside the gene matches: 5. CDR3 DNA sequence: TGCGCCAGCAGCCAAGTGGGGACAGGGTTGACTGAAGCTTTCTTT. This sequence encodes CASSQVGTGLTEAFF.

This clonotype was observed a single time. The V call is TRBV14, the J call TRBJ1-1, with D perhaps TRBD1 (5 bases). V lost 5 bases and J 2 bases, leaving 15 bases between the germline ends. The CDR3 has 15 amino acids. Germline lookup yields CDR1 SGHDN and CDR2 FVKESK. CDR3 coding DNA: TGTGCCAGCAGCTTTCAGGGCAGATATAACACTGAAGCTTTCTTT. This codes for CASSFQGRYNTEAFF.

This clonotype was picked up a small number of times. The V call is TRBV9, the J call TRBJ1-2; D uncertain. Germline V gives CDR1 SGDLS, CDR2 YYNGEE. This CDR3 is 12 amino acids long. V shed 3 bases and J shed 6 bases, with 9 bases lying between them. The CDR3 reads CASSGTPNGYTF. The CDR3 coding sequence is TGTGCCAGCAGCGGGACCCCAAATGGCTACACCTTC.

The CDR3 reads CASSIQPSYNEQFF. The CDR3 DNA is TGTGCCAGTAGTATCCAGCCCTCCTACAATGAGCAGTTCTTC. This chain links TRBV19 with TRBJ2-1; D unclear. This CDR3 region has 14 residues. The germline V gene has CDR1 LNHDA and CDR2 SQIVND (reference sequence). The V end lost 3 bases, the J end lost 0 bases, and 6 bases lay between the germline ends.

This clonotype was seen many times. The chain employs TRBV7-6 and TRBJ2-7; maybe TRBD2 (6 bases). Looked up from germline, CDR1 is SGHVS and CDR2 is FNYEAQ. Trimming removed 5 bases at V and 0 bases at J, with 11 bases between. The CDR3 loop spans 14 amino acids. CDR3 residues: CASSPTGGSYEQYV. CDR3 nucleotide sequence: TGTGCCAGCAGCCCCACCGGGGGCTCCTACGAGCAGTACGTC.

The genes are TRBV9 and TRBJ2-7; the match to TRBD1 covers 11 bases. V gave up 1 base and J gave up 5 bases; unmatched junction bases: 5. Looked up from germline, CDR1 is SGDLS and CDR2 is YYNGEE. The CDR3 contains 15 residues. The CDR3 DNA sequence: TGTGCCAGCAGCGTAAGGACAGGGGGCATCGACGAGCAGTACTTC. Protein product: CASSVRTGGIDEQYF.

This chain links TRBV7-9 with TRBJ2-5, with D perhaps matching TRBD1 (6 bases). This CDR3 is built from 16 residues. The V gene lost 5 bases and the J gene lost 1 base, with 17 bases spanning the gap. Germline V gene data show CDR1 as SEHNR and CDR2 as FQNEAQ (reference sequence). For the CDR3, the DNA is TGTGCCAGCAGCCCACGACAGGTATTAGGCCAAGAGACCCAGTACTTC. Its protein product is CASSPRQVLGQETQYF.

This clonotype was seen only a few times. The chain has TRBV11-2 and TRBJ2-3; possibly TRBD1 or TRBD2 for D (5 bases each). Germline values: CDR1 SGHAT, CDR2 FQNNGV. The ends were cut back, 4 bases at V and 2 bases at J, with 16 bases in the middle. This CDR3 comprises 16 residues. The CDR3 spells CASSSGTRRFTDTQYF. For the CDR3, the DNA is TGTGCCAGCAGCTCCGGGACCCGGCGGTTCACAGATACGCAGTATTTT.

This chain uses TRBV19 with TRBJ1-2, with D possibly TRBD1 on 5 matching bases. The germline V gene encodes CDR1 LNHDA and CDR2 SQIVND (reference sequence). The CDR3 consists of 15 residues. V lost 5 bases and J 2 bases, leaving 15 bases between the germline ends. The CDR3 DNA reads TGTGCCAGTAGTGCCTTCCGGGACCCGAACTATGGCTACACCTTC. Translated, it gives CASSAFRDPNYGYTF.

This chain uses TRBV2 with TRBJ2-1, with D possibly TRBD1 on 6 matching bases. This CDR3 spans 15 amino acids. V dropped 1 base and J dropped 4 bases, with 11 bases sitting between them. Per the germline V gene, CDR1 is SNHLY and CDR2 is FYNNEI. The CDR3 sequence: CASSEGTGWYNEQFF. CDR3 coding DNA: TGTGCCAGCAGTGAAGGTACAGGGTGGTACAATGAGCAGTTCTTC.

The chain uses TRBV5-6 and TRBJ1-6; possibly TRBD1 for D (6 bases). The germline gives CDR1 SGHDT, CDR2 YYEEEE. The CDR3 has 15 amino acids. V lost 0 bases and J lost 9, with 13 bases in between. The CDR3 DNA reads TGTGCCAGCAGCTTGGCCTGGACAGCTGGTTCACCCCTCCACTTT. It encodes CASSLAWTAGSPLHF.

The rearrangement links TRBV5-1 to TRBJ2-1, with 9 bases aligning to TRBD1. The junction had 13 bases not matched to a gene; V was cut back by 7 bases and J by 8 bases. This CDR3 region has 15 residues. From germline, CDR1 is SGHRS and CDR2 YFSETQ. CDR3 coding DNA: TGCGCCAGCGTATCCCCGGGACAGGGTCTATATGAGCAGTTCTTC. Translation: CASVSPGQGLYEQFF.

The chain couples TRBV4-1 to TRBJ1-5; 7 bases match TRBD1. This CDR3 contains 17 residues. Trimming at V came to 1 base and at J to 3 bases, leaving 9 bases not matched to a gene. The V gene's germline CDR1 is MGHRA and CDR2 YSYEKL. The CDR3 DNA reads TGCGCCAGCAGCCAAGGTGAGGGGGCGGGGGTCAATCAGCCCCAGCATTTT. Translated: CASSQGEGAGVNQPQHF.

J is TRBJ2-7 and V is TRBV29-1, with D perhaps TRBD1 or TRBD2 (5 bases each). CDR1 and CDR2 (germline): SQVTM, ANQGSEA. The CDR3 covers 15 residues. V was trimmed by 0 bases and J by 4 bases, leaving 16 bases between them. CDR3 DNA: TGCAGCGTTGAAGATCTTGCCGGGACGGCGTACGAGCAGTACTTC. Its translation: CSVEDLAGTAYEQYF.

V gene TRBV27 combines with J gene TRBJ1-4, with D unclear. In germline, CDR1 is MNHEY, CDR2 SMNVEV (reference sequence). Trimming stripped 8 bases from V and 5 bases from J, with 18 bases between. The CDR3 consists of 15 residues. CDR3 protein: CASSPAGGSNEKLFF. CDR3 nucleotides: TGTGCCAGCTCCCCGGCGGGAGGAAGCAATGAAAAACTGTTTTTT. The whole variable domain, filled in from reference TRBV27 and TRBJ1-4, reads EAQVTQNPRYLITVTGKKLTVTCSQNMNHEYMSWYRQDPGLGLRQIYYSMNVEVTDKGDVPEGYKVSRKEKRNFPLILESPSPNQTSLYFCASSPAGGSNEKLFFGSGTQLSVL.